The 3 T cell receptor beta chains reported below all come from one sample, sequenced in a study of blood T cell repertoires in COVID-19. The data were produced by immunoSEQ multiplex PCR, yet TCRdb's version contains in-frame clones alone and is incomplete. The table lists more than 300,000 clones, about 89% of them singletons, with roughly 6% in the top ten. Sequenced: peripheral blood. These TCRs come from a woman between 45 and 65 years old with COVID-19, enrolled during active disease.

The V gene is TRBV3-1 (or the pseudogene TRBV3-2), the J gene TRBJ1-2; 9 positions agree with TRBD1. The CDR3 runs 11 residues. Germline V gene sequence: CDR1 LGHDT, CDR2 YNNKEL (reference sequence). V shed 8 bases, J shed 8 bases, and the junction held 3 bases outside the gene matches. The CDR3 region is CASRTGAGYTF. CDR3 DNA: TGTGCCAGCCGGACAGGGGCAGGCTACACCTTC.

The chain combines TRBV30 with TRBJ1-1; D gene ambiguous. The germline V gene encodes CDR1 GTSNPN and CDR2 SVGIG (reference sequence). The CDR3 is made up of 14 amino acids. The V and J ends lost 0 bases and 0 bases respectively, with 8 bases between them. The DNA of the CDR3 is TGTGCCTGGAGTGTCGGAGGGATGAACACTGAAGCTTTCTTT. Translation: CAWSVGGMNTEAFF.

In its sample, this clone was seen once. The rearrangement links TRBV11-2 to TRBJ1-3, with a possible D match to TRBD1 (6 bases). V was clipped by 5 bases and J by 4 bases, with 12 bases between them. The CDR3 runs 14 residues. The germline V gene encodes CDR1 SGHAT and CDR2 FQNNGV. The CDR3 here is CASSPGTSGNTIYF. The CDR3 bases are TGTGCCAGCAGCCCAGGGACATCAGGAAACACCATATATTTT.